These 18 T cell receptor beta chains were all obtained from the same sample, sequenced in a study of blood T cells in healthy people across ages. A J-beta primer mix and a sample-barcoded 5' primer were used in a second PCR of about 7 to 12 cycles. TCRdb independently ran MiXCR on the 5' RACE reads; one entry per CDR3 protein. The data hold 650,000 or so distinct CDR3 sequences, with approximately 52% observed a single time. Sequencing input: blood. These receptors were collected from a woman of 80 years or more in good health.

The rearrangement uses TRBV20-1 and TRBJ2-1, with 9 bases that match TRBD1. The CDR3 is 17 amino acids. Germline CDR1 DFQATT, CDR2 SNEGSKA (reference sequence). The V and J ends lost 0 bases and 1 base, in that order; junction bases with no gene match: 7. The CDR3 spells CSARERETGGSYNEQFF. In DNA form, the CDR3 reads TGCAGTGCTAGAGAGAGGGAGACAGGGGGGTCCTACAATGAGCAGTTCTTC.

The chain uses TRBV3-1 and TRBJ2-1; perhaps TRBD2 as D (5 bases). CDR3 size: 13 residues. In germline, CDR1 is LGHDT, CDR2 YNNKEL (reference sequence). Trimming stripped 2 bases from V and 13 bases from J, with 15 bases between. The CDR3 reads CASSQSPQRLQFF. The DNA for the CDR3 is TGTGCCAGCAGCCAAAGCCCGCAGCGGCTCCAGTTCTTC.

To note about this clonotype: With a much larger clone just one base away, this may be a read error. This chain links TRBV3-1 with TRBJ2-1; a possible D gene is TRBD2 (6 bases). The CDR3 is 15 residues long. Looked up from germline, CDR1 is LGHDT and CDR2 is YNNKEL (reference sequence). This CDR3 reads CASSLTRSSYTEQFF. The CDR3 DNA sequence: TGTGCCAGCAGCTTGACTAGGAGCTCCTACACTGAGCAGTTCTTC.

The rearrangement uses TRBV6-1 and TRBJ2-7; 9 nucleotides align to TRBD2. Germline CDR1 MNHNS, CDR2 SASEGT. Trimming at V came to 5 bases and at J to 7 bases, leaving 21 bases not matched to a gene. This CDR3 is 18 amino acids long. The CDR3 DNA is TGTGCCAGCAGTACATACTCCACGCCTAGCGGGACCCCAGTGGAGCAGTACTTC. Translated: CASSTYSTPSGTPVEQYF.

The sample holds a few counts of this clonotype. The chain employs TRBV7-8 and TRBJ1-5, with TRBD1 matching 7 bases. J lost 1 base, V lost 1 base, and 7 bases had no gene match. Germline CDR1 and CDR2: SGHVS and FQNEAQ. The CDR3 sequence is 17 residues long. For the CDR3, the DNA is TGTGCCAGCAGCTTAGAAGAAGGCAGGGGGAGCAATCAGCCCCAGCATTTT. This encodes CASSLEEGRGSNQPQHF.

Comments on this clonotype: Possible read error: a much larger clone is one base away. This CDR3 reads CASSLELSVFDIQYF. DNA for the CDR3: TGTGCCAGCAGCTTAGAGCTGTCAGTGTTTGACATTCAGTACTTC. The V and J genes are TRBV7-2 and TRBJ2-7, with D hard to call. The DNA end is a closer match to TRBJ2-4, so the J assignment may be wrong. Per germline, CDR1 SGHTA and CDR2 FQGNSA. CDR3 length: 15 amino acids.

This clonotype was counted at least ten times. The chain couples TRBV30 to TRBJ2-1; 8 bases agree with TRBD2. The CDR3 is made up of 12 amino acids. J lost 10 bases, V lost 1 base, and 3 bases had no gene match. From germline, CDR1 is GTSNPN and CDR2 SVGIG (reference sequence). For the CDR3, the DNA is TGTGCCTGGAGTGGGTTAGCGGGAGAGCAGTTCTTC. Protein: CAWSGLAGEQFF.

The CDR3 DNA sequence: TGTGCCATCAGTGCTGGGGGCCAAGAGACCCAGTACTTC. It translates to CAISAGGQETQYF. The chain joins TRBV10-3 to TRBJ2-5; tentatively, D is TRBD1 or TRBD2 (5 bases each). The germline V gene has CDR1 ENHRY and CDR2 SYGVKD. With 4 bases removed from V and 1 base from J, the gap between germline ends came to 7 bases. The CDR3 loop spans 13 amino acids.

The chain carries TRBV25-1 and TRBJ2-1; D gene ambiguous. Germline V gene sequence: CDR1 MGHDK, CDR2 SYGVNS. V dropped 1 base and J dropped 5 bases, with 12 bases sitting between them. The CDR3 consists of 15 residues. The chain's CDR3 is CASSESPGSNNEQFF. CDR3 in DNA: TGTGCCAGCAGTGAATCTCCGGGTAGTAACAATGAGCAGTTCTTC. Drawing the rest from reference TRBV25-1 and TRBJ2-1, the complete variable domain is EADIYQTPRYLVIGTGKKITLECSQTMGHDKMYWYQQDPGMELHLIHYSYGVNSTEKGDLSSESTVSRIRTEHFPLTLESARPSHTSQYLCASSESPGSNNEQFFGPGTRLTVL.

This clonotype was observed many times. J is TRBJ2-2 and V is TRBV9; D is uncertain. Trimming cost V 4 bases and J 8 bases, with 15 bases left between them. The V gene's germline CDR1 is SGDLS and CDR2 YYNGEE. The CDR3 has 14 amino acids. The CDR3 nucleotides are TGTGCCAGCAGCTCGAGAAAGGGTCGAGGGGAGCTGTTTTTT. It is translated as CASSSRKGRGELFF.

This clonotype has just one count. The chain joins TRBV20-1 to TRBJ1-5; tentative D call: TRBD1 (6 bases). CDR1 DFQATT and CDR2 SNEGSKA come from the germline V gene (reference sequence). With 3 bases removed from V and 3 bases from J, the gap between germline ends came to 12 bases. This CDR3 spans 14 amino acids. CDR3 loop: CSARLQGSNQPQHF. In DNA, the CDR3 is TGCAGTGCTAGGCTACAGGGATCCAATCAGCCCCAGCATTTT.

The chain has TRBV10-3 and TRBJ1-2; TRBD1 might be the D (6 bases). Germline assignment: CDR1 ENHRY and CDR2 SYGVKD. This CDR3 is 14 amino acids long. V was clipped by 4 bases and J by 3 bases, with 12 bases between them. The CDR3 here is CAISGTANDYGYTF. CDR3 DNA: TGTGCCATCAGTGGGACAGCCAACGACTATGGCTACACCTTC.

About this clonotype: Just one base apart from a much larger clone, this may be a read error. The chain links TRBV7-2 to TRBJ2-3; D is undetermined. Germline lookup yields CDR1 SGHTA and CDR2 FQGNSA. The CDR3 contains 14 residues. The CDR3 sequence is CASSLGTGRDMQYF. CDR3 nucleotides: TGTGCCAGCAGCTTAGGTACCGGCAGAGATATGCAGTATTTT.

V and J are TRBV2 and TRBJ1-5; possible D gene TRBD1, 6 bases. This CDR3 is built from 14 residues. Germline-derived CDR1 and CDR2 are SNHLY and FYNNEI. V lost 6 bases and J lost 3, with 12 bases in between. This chain's CDR3 is CASRDRTVNQPQHF. CDR3 sequence (DNA): TGTGCCAGCAGGGACCGGACAGTCAATCAGCCCCAGCATTTT.

V gene TRBV10-3 combines with J gene TRBJ2-2; the D is unclear. Germline-derived CDR1 and CDR2 are ENHRY and SYGVKD. The CDR3 totals 14 residues. V gave up 7 bases and J gave up 1 base, with 10 bases separating them. Here the CDR3 reads CAITRSKNTGELFF. The CDR3 DNA reads as TGTGCCATCACTAGGTCTAAGAACACCGGGGAGCTGTTTTTT.

In this sample, this clonotype turned up many times. The gene calls are TRBV27 and TRBJ1-2, with a weak D call TRBD1 (5 bases). The CDR3 is 14 residues long. Deletions cut 5 bases from V and 5 bases from J, with 15 bases between. CDR1 and CDR2 from the germline V gene are MNHEY and SMNVEV (reference sequence). This CDR3 is CASSPRDGIYGYTF. For the CDR3, the DNA is TGTGCCAGCAGTCCCCGGGACGGAATTTATGGCTACACCTTC.

In this sample, this clonotype turned up a few times. The chain combines TRBV7-8 with TRBJ1-6; 8 bases match TRBD1. Germline-derived CDR1 and CDR2 are SGHVS and FQNEAQ. CDR3 size: 15 residues. V dropped 3 bases and J dropped 8; count of bases not matched to a gene: 6. CDR3: CASSFRGRGDSPLHF. Here the CDR3 DNA reads TGTGCCAGCAGCTTCAGGGGGCGCGGGGATTCACCCCTCCACTTT.

Ten or more counts support this clonotype. This sequence joins TRBV9 and TRBJ2-1, with 7 nucleotides matching TRBD1. The CDR3 runs 14 residues. Germline trimming cut 4 bases from V and 6 bases from J; bases unmatched to any gene: 7. Looked up from germline, CDR1 is SGDLS and CDR2 is YYNGEE. CDR3 coding DNA: TGTGCCAGCAGCCTCGAAGACAGGGTCAATGAGCAGTTCTTC. It is translated as CASSLEDRVNEQFF.